One sample yielded the 21 T cell receptor beta chains listed below, sequenced in a study of chemoradiotherapy in HPV16-positive cancers. The method was immunoSEQ multiplex PCR; TCRdb's version includes in-frame clones alone and lacks a portion of them. Among 4,500 to 6,500 clones listed, over 60% were seen once. This sample was gathered from a patient who underwent chemoradiotherapy. All receptors derive from a human donor with HPV-associated anogenital cancer.

This clone has just one count. The CDR3 sequence is CASEKKSNTEAFF. The CDR3 DNA reads TGTGCCAGCGAGAAGAAGAGTAACACTGAAGCTTTCTTT. The chain joins TRBV7-9 to TRBJ1-1; D not resolved. The CDR3 totals 13 residues. The germline V gene encodes CDR1 SEHNR and CDR2 FQNEAQ (reference sequence). V shed 8 bases and J shed 2 bases, with 12 bases lying between them.

V and J are TRBV7-9 and TRBJ2-7, with D maybe TRBD1 (6 bases). Germline V gene sequence: CDR1 SEHNR, CDR2 FQNEAQ (reference sequence). The V end was cut by 4 bases, the J end by 2 bases, with 15 bases between. The CDR3 extends over 15 amino acids. DNA of the CDR3: TGTGCCAGCAGCTCCCGGCAGGGGCCTACCTACGAGCAGTACTTC. Protein product: CASSSRQGPTYEQYF.

This chain links TRBV23-1 with TRBJ1-5; the D is unclear. TRBV23-1 counts as an open reading frame of uncertain function. There are 15 residues in the CDR3. The V end was cut by 2 bases, the J end by 9 bases, with 17 bases between. The DNA for the CDR3 is TGCGCCAGCAGTCAAAAGCCGCCTGATGGAATGCCCCAGCATTTT. Translation gives CASSQKPPDGMPQHF.

The J gene is TRBJ1-4, the V gene TRBV7-2; D not resolved. This CDR3 is 13 amino acids long. Germline V CDR1 and CDR2: SGHTA, FQGNSA. V gave up 5 bases and J gave up 4 bases, with 8 bases separating them. CDR3 residues: CASSRQDNEKLFF. In DNA, the CDR3 is TGTGCCAGCAGCAGGCAGGATAATGAAAAACTGTTTTTT.

J is TRBJ2-1 and V is TRBV6-4; 7 nucleotides agree with TRBD2. J gave up 4 bases and V 2 bases, and 8 bases lay outside the gene matches. Germline V gene data show CDR1 as MRHNA and CDR2 as SNTAGT. The length of the CDR3 is 16 residues. The CDR3 region has the DNA TGTGCCAGCAGTGACACTGGGGGGGGAGAATACAATGAGCAGTTCTTC. It is translated as CASSDTGGGEYNEQFF.

This sequence joins TRBV7-9 and TRBJ2-7; TRBD1 might be the D (6 bases). Germline loops: CDR1 SEHNR, CDR2 FQNEAQ (reference sequence). V lost 2 bases and J lost 2, with 16 bases in between. The CDR3 is 16 amino acids. DNA of the CDR3: TGTGCCAGCAGCTTAATAGGGGCAGGGGCAGCCTACGAGCAGTACTTC. It yields the protein CASSLIGAGAAYEQYF.

Only one count was recorded for this clone. CDR3 residues: CASSLASPRETQYF. The CDR3 DNA sequence: TGTGCCAGCAGCTTAGCGAGCCCGCGGGAGACCCAGTACTTC. This sequence joins TRBV7-2 and TRBJ2-5; no reliable D call. V was pared by 0 bases and J by 5 bases, with 10 bases between. Germline V CDR1 and CDR2: SGHTA, FQGNSA. The CDR3 consists of 14 residues.

CDR3 amino acids: CASSLESGWEGTGSNTEAFF. DNA of the CDR3: TGTGCCAGCAGCTTAGAGTCCGGCTGGGAGGGCACAGGCTCGAACACTGAAGCTTTCTTT. This rearrangement joins TRBV11-3 to TRBJ1-1; perhaps TRBD1 as D (5 bases). The germline gives CDR1 SGHNT, CDR2 YENEEA. CDR3 length equals 20 residues. V was cut by 0 bases and J by 1 base, with 24 bases left in between.

CDR3 coding DNA: TGTGCCAGCAGCCGCAATCCAAGCGGCACCGGGGAGCTGTTTTTT. This encodes CASSRNPSGTGELFF. The chain combines TRBV11-2 with TRBJ2-2; a weak D match, TRBD2 (5 bases). The CDR3 is made up of 15 amino acids. V was pared by 5 bases and J by 4 bases, with 14 bases between. The V gene's germline CDR1 is SGHAT and CDR2 FQNNGV.

This clone was recorded a few times. The J gene is TRBJ1-6, the V gene TRBV27; D ambiguous. The CDR3 has 12 residues. Germline CDR1 is MNHEY and CDR2 is SMNVEV (reference sequence). Trimming pared 2 bases from V and 10 bases from J, leaving 6 bases between. DNA of the CDR3: TGTGCCAGCAGTTTAATAGGCTCACCCCTCCACTTT. Its translation: CASSLIGSPLHF.

This clone appeared a few times. The gene calls are TRBV6-4 and TRBJ2-6, with D possibly matching TRBD2 (5 bases). Germline V gene lookup returns CDR1 MRHNA and CDR2 SNTAGT. The CDR3 length is 14 residues. Trimming cost V 3 bases and J 3 bases, with 6 bases left between them. This CDR3 reads CASSERDGANVLTF. DNA of the CDR3: TGTGCCAGCAGTGAGAGGGATGGGGCCAACGTCCTGACTTTC.

The DNA for the CDR3 is TGTGCTAGCAGTAGACGGTGGCAGTACGTC. This codes for CASSRRWQYV. The V gene is TRBV7-7, the J gene TRBJ2-7; no firm D call. This CDR3 region has 10 residues. CDR1 and CDR2 (germline): SSHAT, FNYEAQ (reference sequence).

The V call is TRBV6-1, the J call TRBJ1-5, with 9 bases identical to TRBD1. The CDR3 loop spans 14 amino acids. CDR1 is MNHNS and CDR2 is SASEGT in the germline V gene. Trimming removed 6 bases from V and 7 bases from J; junction bases left unmatched: 7. The CDR3 bases are TGTGCCAGCAGGCGGACAGGGGAGGACCAGCCCCAGCATTTT. As protein: CASRRTGEDQPQHF.

This clone occurred once. The chain employs TRBV6-5 and TRBJ1-2, with 8 positions matching TRBD1. CDR3 length equals 14 residues. CDR1 is MNHEY, CDR2 SVGAGI, per germline. Trimming removed 6 bases from V and 4 bases from J; junction bases left unmatched: 7. The CDR3 DNA is TGTGCCAGCAGAAGTGGGGACAGGATCTATGGCTACACCTTC. Protein product: CASRSGDRIYGYTF.

The chain combines TRBV7-9 with TRBJ1-2, with 9 bases that match TRBD1. The CDR3 totals 14 residues. V shed 5 bases, J shed 4 bases, and the junction held 5 bases outside the gene matches. Germline lookup yields CDR1 SEHNR and CDR2 FQNEAQ (reference sequence). CDR3 DNA sequence: TGTGCCAGCAGCCTACAGGGGGCCTTCTATGGCTACACCTTC. Its translation is CASSLQGAFYGYTF.

This rearrangement joins TRBV4-1 to TRBJ2-7; D is uncertain. The CDR3 contains 17 residues. With 5 bases removed from V and 0 bases from J, the gap between germline ends came to 20 bases. The V gene's germline CDR1 is MGHRA and CDR2 YSYEKL. CDR3 coding DNA: TGCGCCAGCAGCTTAGGATACGGACGGACGAGCTCCTACGAGCAGTACTTC. Protein: CASSLGYGRTSSYEQYF.

This chain connects TRBV7-9 to TRBJ2-7, with D hard to call. The CDR3 consists of 15 residues. The V gene lost 4 bases and the J gene lost 0 bases, with 13 bases spanning the gap. The V gene's germline CDR1 is SEHNR and CDR2 FQNEAQ (reference sequence). The CDR3 here is CASSSYRLRSYEQYF. The CDR3, as DNA: TGTGCCAGCAGCTCCTACAGATTACGCTCCTACGAGCAGTACTTC.

The chain has TRBV18 and TRBJ2-3, with D tentatively TRBD1 (5 bases). In germline, CDR1 is KGHSH, CDR2 LQKENI. The CDR3 has 14 residues. The germline V and J ends were trimmed by 1 base and 1 base, with 6 bases remaining between them. This CDR3 is CASSPQGRTDTQYF. The CDR3 bases are TGTGCCAGCTCACCACAGGGGCGCACAGATACGCAGTATTTT.

The chain combines TRBV7-2 with TRBJ2-7; the D is unclear. Germline loops: CDR1 SGHTA, CDR2 FQGNSA. The ends were cut back, 1 base at V and 0 bases at J, with 10 bases in the middle. The CDR3 runs to 15 residues. The CDR3 DNA follows: TGTGCCAGCAGCTTAGTGGCAGAAAACTCCTACGAGCAGTACTTC. Translation: CASSLVAENSYEQYF.

The sample holds a few counts of this clone. The chain employs TRBV4-1 and TRBJ1-1; D might be TRBD1 (5 bases). The CDR3 length is 16 residues. V shed 1 base and J shed 1 base, with 13 bases lying between them. In germline, CDR1 is MGHRA, CDR2 YSYEKL. Here the CDR3 reads CASSQAPGVANTEAFF. DNA for the CDR3: TGCGCCAGCAGCCAAGCGCCGGGGGTCGCGAACACTGAAGCTTTCTTT.

The chain has TRBV7-2 and TRBJ2-2; D tentatively fits TRBD1 or TRBD2 (5 bases each). V was clipped by 1 base and J by 9 bases, with 15 bases between them. The CDR3 contains 15 residues. The germline CDR1 and CDR2 sequences are SGHTA and FQGNSA. CDR3 sequence (DNA): TGTGCCAGCAGCTTAGATCGCAGGGACGGGAGGGAGCTGTTTTTT. Protein product: CASSLDRRDGRELFF.